This entry lists 15 T cell receptor beta chains sequenced from one sample in a study of T cell changes during pregnancy in multiple sclerosis. The protocol was immunoSEQ multiplex PCR, while the TCRdb copy is restricted to in-frame clones and leaves out a portion. The repertoire holds just over 20,000 clones, 70% to 90% seen once, with 5.3% in the top ten. The sample here was CD8+ T cells from peripheral blood mononuclear cells, taken in the second trimester of pregnancy. The receptor source for this set is a female donor in good health, enrolled as a control in a pregnancy study.

This clone came up a few times. The V call is TRBV10-3, the J call TRBJ1-6, with a weak D call TRBD1 (6 bases). CDR3 length: 14 amino acids. Trimming stripped 3 bases from V and 9 bases from J, with 12 bases between. CDR1 and CDR2 (germline): ENHRY, SYGVKD. This CDR3 is CAISEGGSSSPLHF. For the CDR3, the DNA is TGTGCCATCAGTGAAGGGGGAAGCAGTTCACCCCTCCACTTT.

This CDR3 reads CASSPSKDIATDTQYF. The CDR3 DNA is TGTGCCAGCAGCCCTTCTAAGGACATAGCCACAGATACGCAGTATTTT. The chain links TRBV7-3 to TRBJ2-3; TRBD1 might be the D (5 bases). Between the trimmed V and J ends, which lost 5 bases and 2 bases, there was a span of 17 bases. The CDR3 length is 16 residues. Per the germline V gene, CDR1 is SGHTA and CDR2 is FQGTGA.

The chain employs TRBV29-1 and TRBJ2-5; 7 nucleotides match TRBD2. V was pared by 7 bases and J by 5 bases, with 19 bases of the junction left unmatched. Germline assignment: CDR1 SQVTM and CDR2 ANQGSEA. CDR3 length: 16 residues. This chain's CDR3 is CSANGVGGRVAETQYF. CDR3 DNA sequence: TGCAGCGCCAATGGTGTGGGCGGGAGAGTAGCGGAGACCCAGTACTTC.

The chain is built from TRBV4-2 and TRBJ1-3; 7 nucleotides match TRBD1. The CDR3 has 14 amino acids. The trim removed 4 bases at V and 9 bases at J, leaving 9 bases unmatched. Germline values: CDR1 LGHNA, CDR2 YNFKEQ. CDR3 loop: CASSLGQSGSTIYF. Written as DNA, the CDR3 is TGTGCCAGCAGCCTGGGACAGTCCGGGAGCACCATATATTTT.

V gene TRBV29-1 combines with J gene TRBJ1-1; D remains unclear. This CDR3 region has 10 residues. The V end was cut by 7 bases, the J end by 5 bases, with 8 bases between. Germline loops: CDR1 SQVTM, CDR2 ANQGSEA. CDR3 coding DNA: TGCAGCGCCGCCGGGACTGAAGCTTTCTTT. It encodes CSAAGTEAFF.

The chain uses TRBV5-4 and TRBJ2-2; 8 bases are a match to TRBD1. V lost 4 bases to trimming and J lost 3 bases; unmatched junction nucleotides: 5. The CDR3 contains 15 residues. Germline CDR1 and CDR2: SGHNT and YYREEE (reference sequence). CDR3 DNA sequence: TGTGCCAGCAGCCAGGGACAGGCATACACCGGGGAGCTGTTTTTT. Residues: CASSQGQAYTGELFF.

The chain has TRBV19 and TRBJ2-1, with 10 positions matching TRBD2. CDR1 is LNHDA and CDR2 is SQIVND in the germline V gene (reference sequence). This CDR3 is 16 amino acids long. J gave up 0 bases and V 3 bases, and 2 bases lay outside the gene matches. CDR3 DNA: TGTGCCAGTAGTATCCTAGCGGGGGACTCCTACAATGAGCAGTTCTTC. Translated, it gives CASSILAGDSYNEQFF.

V is TRBV6-5 and J is TRBJ2-3; 10 nucleotides line up with TRBD2. The CDR3 is 14 residues long. V lost 5 bases to trimming and J lost 2 bases; unmatched junction nucleotides: 1. In germline, CDR1 is MNHEY, CDR2 SVGAGI. CDR3 sequence (DNA): TGTGCCAGCAGTAGCGGGAGGGCCACAGATACGCAGTATTTT. Protein product: CASSSGRATDTQYF.

V gene TRBV2 combines with J gene TRBJ1-2, with 7 bases fitting TRBD1. CDR1 is SNHLY and CDR2 is FYNNEI in the germline V gene. The CDR3 length is 15 residues. After removal of 3 bases from V and 0 bases from J, the junction contained 4 bases not matched to a gene. CDR3 in amino acids: CASSDVGQPNYGYTF. CDR3 in DNA: TGTGCCAGCAGTGACGTGGGACAGCCTAACTATGGCTACACCTTC.

The chain has TRBV6-4 and TRBJ2-3, with no clear D. V gave up 2 bases and J gave up 2 bases, with 8 bases separating them. In germline, CDR1 is MRHNA, CDR2 SNTAGT. The CDR3 spans 14 residues. In nucleotides, the CDR3 is TGTGCCAGCAGTGACGGCTCCGCCACAGATACGCAGTATTTT. It translates to CASSDGSATDTQYF.

The V call is TRBV5-8, the J call TRBJ2-5; 11 bases fit TRBD2. The CDR3 has 15 residues. V lost 8 bases to trimming and J lost 4 bases; unmatched junction nucleotides: 10. The germline gives CDR1 SGHTS, CDR2 YDEGEE. CDR3 in amino acids: CARGVAGGLGETQYF. As DNA, the CDR3 is TGTGCCAGAGGGGTAGCGGGAGGGCTCGGAGAGACCCAGTACTTC.

The chain combines TRBV5-1 with TRBJ2-3, with D maybe TRBD2 (5 bases). The CDR3 has 12 amino acids. V was pared by 8 bases and J by 3 bases, with 10 bases between. Germline CDR1 SGHRS, CDR2 YFSETQ. CDR3 protein: CASARDTDTQYF. The CDR3 coding sequence is TGCGCCAGTGCCCGGGATACAGATACGCAGTATTTT.

The V and J genes are TRBV28 and TRBJ1-4; D call uncertain. This CDR3 region has 15 residues. With 3 bases removed from V and 1 base from J, the gap between germline ends came to 9 bases. Germline V gives CDR1 MDHEN, CDR2 SYDVKM. In nucleotides, the CDR3 is TGTGCCAGCAGTTTCCCAGAGGGAACTAATGAAAAACTGTTTTTT. It yields the protein CASSFPEGTNEKLFF.

The gene calls are TRBV28 and TRBJ2-7, with 7 bases lining up with TRBD1. In germline, CDR1 is MDHEN, CDR2 SYDVKM. The J segment lost 6 bases and the V segment lost 0 bases, leaving 5 bases of the junction unmatched. The CDR3 contains 14 residues. The CDR3 DNA follows: TGTGCCAGCAGTTTATGGGGACAGTCTGGCGAGCAGTACTTC. Amino acids: CASSLWGQSGEQYF.

The chain uses TRBV7-9 and TRBJ2-5, with 8 nucleotides matching TRBD2. Germline lookup yields CDR1 SEHNR and CDR2 FQNEAQ (reference sequence). This CDR3 contains 16 residues. With 5 bases clipped from V and 2 bases from J, the junction kept 10 bases outside the gene matches. The CDR3 here is CASSQGLRGEQETQYF. As DNA, the CDR3 is TGTGCCAGCAGCCAGGGGTTGCGGGGGGAGCAAGAGACCCAGTACTTC.